This T cell receptor beta chain was sequenced during a study of blood T cell repertoires in COVID-19 (TCRdb year 2020). About the study as a whole: Samples covering the acute and convalescent phases of COVID-19 were provided by collaborators in the United States, Italy and Spain. The material from the prospective study consisted of cDNA or gDNA derived from T cells, B-cell-depleted T cells, or PBMCs. The dataset comprised deeply sampled blood TCRbeta repertoires from subjects exposed to, actively infected with, or recovered from COVID-19. The repertoires were released in a freely available public database meant as a resource for research on the immune response to SARS-CoV-2. Samples came from the ongoing ImmuneRACE study (first 160 participants) plus 1,254 subjects from 6 global collaborators. A de-identified subject ID, COVID-19 status, age in years and sex were almost always included in the sample metadata. Where HLA class I and class II types were available, the types were taken from metadata supplied by the sample provider, not from assay-based typing.

This clone was counted a single time. It lacks a known antigen. No much larger clonotype is one base removed from it; base qualities were not supplied. From the germline V gene, CDR1 is SGHTA and CDR2 is FQGTGA. The cysteine opens and the phenylalanine closes a CDR3 of 14 amino acids. Only the CDR3 part of the read is kept: 42 bases, read in frame from the first base. The germline ends are 10 bases apart after V is trimmed by 2 bases and J by 3 bases. Participants in the prospective study were enrolled through a virtual design, were aged about 18 to 89 years, and lived in roughly 26 United States geographic areas. Cohort assignment in the prospective study relied on participant-reported clinical history from a screening survey and a study questionnaire. In the prospective study, mobile phlebotomists collected whole blood, serum and a nasopharyngeal or oropharyngeal swab from each participant. Participants in the prospective study had the option to provide additional blood draws and questionnaires over an approximately 2-month period. Blood samples from the prospective study were shipped frozen or at room temperature prior to DNA extraction.

The immunoSEQ Assay, a bias-controlled multiplex PCR, was used to amplify TCRbeta CDR3 regions from genomic DNA. The paper's processing steps were these. The number of nucleated cells in each sample was estimated from the amplification of reference gene primers within the assay. Sequence reads were collapsed and filtered to measure the absolute abundance of every unique TCRbeta CDR3 rearrangement. For each sample, productive Simpson clonality was calculated by taking the square root of Simpson's diversity index across productive rearrangements. TCRdb stores this immuneACCESS table with in-frame sequences only. Part of the clones is absent; in the studies checked, under half of the shortfall reflects unresolved V genes, and no reason is known for the rest. The D gene and trimming were derived from the DNA, and the V and J assignments and clone size from that table. The sample table lists some 260,000 clones, about 88% of them with a count of one. In total, the top ten clones hold roughly 4% of the sample.

Study-wide findings and limitations: Clinical and demographic metadata were provided uncurated, with the amount varying by source and participant.

The chain joins TRBV7-3 to TRBJ2-5; TRBD2 is possibly the D segment (6 matching bases). What was sequenced was PBMCs or T cells enriched from blood (not recorded which). The TCR originated in a man aged 25 to 40 with acute COVID-19. The CDR3 sequence is CASSLGGQKETQYF. The nucleotides are TGTGCCAGCAGCTTAGGAGGGCAGAAAGAGACCCAGTACTTC.